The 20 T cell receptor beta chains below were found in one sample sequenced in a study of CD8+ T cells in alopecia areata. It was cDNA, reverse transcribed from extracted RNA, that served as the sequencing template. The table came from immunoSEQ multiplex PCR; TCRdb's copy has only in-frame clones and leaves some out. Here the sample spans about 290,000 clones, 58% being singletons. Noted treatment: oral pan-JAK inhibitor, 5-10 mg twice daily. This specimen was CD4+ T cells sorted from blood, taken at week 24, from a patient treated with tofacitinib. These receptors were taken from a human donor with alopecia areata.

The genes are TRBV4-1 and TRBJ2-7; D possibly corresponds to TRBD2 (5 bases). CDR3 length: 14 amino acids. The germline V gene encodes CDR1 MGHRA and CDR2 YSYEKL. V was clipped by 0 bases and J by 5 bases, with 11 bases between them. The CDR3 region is CASSQENYGDEQYF. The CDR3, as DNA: TGCGCCAGCAGCCAAGAGAACTACGGGGACGAGCAGTACTTC.

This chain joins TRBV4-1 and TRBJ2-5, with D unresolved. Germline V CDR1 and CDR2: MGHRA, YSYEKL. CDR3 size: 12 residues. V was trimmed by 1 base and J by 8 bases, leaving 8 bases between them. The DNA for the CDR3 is TGCGCCAGCAGCCAAGGGGCCGGCACCCAGTACTTC. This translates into CASSQGAGTQYF.

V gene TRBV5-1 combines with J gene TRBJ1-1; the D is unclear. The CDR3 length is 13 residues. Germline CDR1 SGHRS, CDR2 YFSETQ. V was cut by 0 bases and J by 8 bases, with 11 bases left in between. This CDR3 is CASSLAGSAEAFF. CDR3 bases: TGCGCCAGCAGCTTGGCGGGTTCAGCCGAAGCTTTCTTT.

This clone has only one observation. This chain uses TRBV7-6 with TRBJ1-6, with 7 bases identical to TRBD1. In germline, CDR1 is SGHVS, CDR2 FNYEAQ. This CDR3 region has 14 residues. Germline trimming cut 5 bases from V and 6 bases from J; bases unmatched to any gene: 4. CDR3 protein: CASSRDSRNSPLHF. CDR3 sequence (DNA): TGTGCCAGCAGCCGGGACAGCCGTAATTCACCCCTCCACTTT.

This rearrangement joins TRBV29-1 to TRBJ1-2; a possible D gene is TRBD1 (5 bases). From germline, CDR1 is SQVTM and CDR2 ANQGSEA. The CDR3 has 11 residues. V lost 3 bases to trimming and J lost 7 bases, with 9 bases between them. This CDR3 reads CSVELGGGYTF. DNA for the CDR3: TGCAGCGTTGAGTTGGGGGGTGGCTACACCTTC.

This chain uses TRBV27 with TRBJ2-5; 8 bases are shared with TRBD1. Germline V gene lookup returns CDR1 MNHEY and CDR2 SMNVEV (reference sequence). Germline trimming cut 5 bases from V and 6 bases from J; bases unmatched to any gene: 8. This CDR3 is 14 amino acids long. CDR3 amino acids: CASSPDRGVKTQYF. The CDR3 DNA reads TGTGCCAGCAGTCCAGACAGGGGCGTAAAGACCCAGTACTTC.

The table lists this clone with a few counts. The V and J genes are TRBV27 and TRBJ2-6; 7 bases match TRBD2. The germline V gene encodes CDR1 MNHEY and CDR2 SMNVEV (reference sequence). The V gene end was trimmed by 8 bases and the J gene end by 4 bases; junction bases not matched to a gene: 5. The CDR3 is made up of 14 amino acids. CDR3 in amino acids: CASCPGRGANVLTF. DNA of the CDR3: TGTGCCAGCTGCCCCGGGAGGGGGGCCAACGTCCTGACTTTC.

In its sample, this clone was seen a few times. CDR3 bases: TGCAGCGTTGTCCCGACCTTCGACAGGGGGCTTATGAACACTGAAGCTTTCTTT. Translated: CSVVPTFDRGLMNTEAFF. V and J are TRBV29-1 and TRBJ1-1, with 10 nucleotides matching TRBD1. Germline-derived CDR1 and CDR2 are SQVTM and ANQGSEA. The CDR3 is 18 residues long. Trimming cost V 4 bases and J 0 bases; bases outside gene matches: 14.

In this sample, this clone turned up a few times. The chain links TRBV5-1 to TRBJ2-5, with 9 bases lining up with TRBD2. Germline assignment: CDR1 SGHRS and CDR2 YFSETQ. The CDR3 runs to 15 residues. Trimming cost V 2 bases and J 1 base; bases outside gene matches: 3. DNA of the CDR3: TGCGCCAGCAGCTTCATTAGCGGGGGCCAAGAGACCCAGTACTTC. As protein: CASSFISGGQETQYF.

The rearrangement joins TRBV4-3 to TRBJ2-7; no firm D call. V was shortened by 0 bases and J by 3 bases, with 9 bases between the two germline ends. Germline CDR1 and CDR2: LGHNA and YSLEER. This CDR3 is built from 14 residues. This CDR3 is CASSQDLGNYEQYF. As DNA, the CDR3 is TGCGCCAGCAGCCAAGATTTAGGCAACTACGAGCAGTACTTC.

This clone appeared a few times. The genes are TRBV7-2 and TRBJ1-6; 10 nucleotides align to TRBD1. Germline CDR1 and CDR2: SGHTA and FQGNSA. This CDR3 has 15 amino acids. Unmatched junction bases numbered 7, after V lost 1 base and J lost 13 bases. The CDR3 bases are TGTGCCAGCAGCTTAGGGGGGACAGGGGTTGATCCCCTCCACTTT. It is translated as CASSLGGTGVDPLHF.

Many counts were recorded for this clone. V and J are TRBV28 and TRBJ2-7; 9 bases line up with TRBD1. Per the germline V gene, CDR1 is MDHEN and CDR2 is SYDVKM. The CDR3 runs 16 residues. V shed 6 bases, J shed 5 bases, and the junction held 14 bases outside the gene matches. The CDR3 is CASSRTSGRTGDEQYF. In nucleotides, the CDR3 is TGTGCCAGCAGCCGAACGAGTGGTCGGACAGGGGACGAGCAGTACTTC.

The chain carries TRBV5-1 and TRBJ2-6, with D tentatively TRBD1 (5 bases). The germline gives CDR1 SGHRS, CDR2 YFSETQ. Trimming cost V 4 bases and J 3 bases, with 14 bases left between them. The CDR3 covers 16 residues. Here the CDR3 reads CASSRWGVYGANVLTF. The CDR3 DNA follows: TGCGCCAGCAGCCGATGGGGCGTGTATGGGGCCAACGTCCTGACTTTC.

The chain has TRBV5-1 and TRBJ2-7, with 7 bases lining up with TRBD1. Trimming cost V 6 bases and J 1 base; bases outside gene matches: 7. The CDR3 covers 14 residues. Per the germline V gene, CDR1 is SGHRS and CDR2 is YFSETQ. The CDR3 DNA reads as TGCGCCAGCAACGCAGGGGGACAGTCCTACGAGCAGTACTTC. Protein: CASNAGGQSYEQYF.

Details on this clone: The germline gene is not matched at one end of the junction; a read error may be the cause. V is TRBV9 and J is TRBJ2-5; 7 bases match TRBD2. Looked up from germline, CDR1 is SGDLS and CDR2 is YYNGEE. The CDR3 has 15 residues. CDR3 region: CASSGRDYLQEAQYF. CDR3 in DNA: TGTGCCAGCAGCGGCCGGGACTACCTTCAAGAGGCCCAGTACTTC.

CDR3 sequence: CASSPLASQETQYF. DNA of the CDR3: TGTGCCAGCTCACCACTAGCAAGCCAAGAGACCCAGTACTTC. This sequence joins TRBV18 and TRBJ2-5; D is ambiguous. The CDR3 is made up of 14 amino acids. Per germline, CDR1 KGHSH and CDR2 LQKENI. Between the trimmed V and J ends, which lost 1 base and 1 base, there was a span of 7 bases.

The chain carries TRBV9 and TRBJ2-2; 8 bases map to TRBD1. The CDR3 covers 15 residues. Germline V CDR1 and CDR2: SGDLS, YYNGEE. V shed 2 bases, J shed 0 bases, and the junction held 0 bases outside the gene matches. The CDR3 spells CASSVTGANTGELFF. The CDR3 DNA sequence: TGTGCCAGCAGCGTGACAGGGGCGAACACCGGGGAGCTGTTTTTT.

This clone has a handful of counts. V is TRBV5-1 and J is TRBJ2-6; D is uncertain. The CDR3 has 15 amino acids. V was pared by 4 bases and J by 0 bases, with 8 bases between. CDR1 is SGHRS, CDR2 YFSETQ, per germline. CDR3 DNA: TGCGCCAGCAGCCTGAGGAGCTCTGGGGCCAACGTCCTGACTTTC. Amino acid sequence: CASSLRSSGANVLTF.

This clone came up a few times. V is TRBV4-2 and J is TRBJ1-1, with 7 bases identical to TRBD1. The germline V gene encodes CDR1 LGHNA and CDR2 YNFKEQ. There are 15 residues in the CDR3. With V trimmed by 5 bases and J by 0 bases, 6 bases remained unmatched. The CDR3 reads CASSTGVWLNTEAFF. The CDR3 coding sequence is TGTGCCAGCAGCACAGGGGTATGGCTGAACACTGAAGCTTTCTTT.

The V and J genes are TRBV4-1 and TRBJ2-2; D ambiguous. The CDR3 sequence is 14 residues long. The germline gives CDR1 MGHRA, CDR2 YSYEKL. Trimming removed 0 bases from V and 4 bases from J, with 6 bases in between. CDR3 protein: CASSQDLSTGELFF. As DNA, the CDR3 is TGCGCCAGCAGCCAAGATCTGAGCACCGGGGAGCTGTTTTTT.